Listed below are T cell receptor beta chains from one sample, sequenced in a study of T cells in Graves' hyperthyroidism and ophthalmopathy. TCRdb re-called the multiplex PCR reads with MiXCR, one entry per CDR3 protein. The sample has 550,000 to 650,000 distinct CDR3 sequences; around 14% are singletons. The sequencing sample was made of blood. All receptors derive from a woman aged 30 to 39 with Graves' hyperthyroidism that later progressed to Graves' ophthalmopathy. Each CDR3 is given with its conserved first and last residue. The D gene is left open where the match is weak. Clone size appears in some rows only: once, few, many, or a class for an expanded clone.

d_gene,abundance,v_gene,j_gene,CDR3aa,CDR3nt
.,many,TRBV27,TRBJ1-1,CASRDGLNTEAFF,TGTGCCAGCAGGGACGGTTTGAACACTGAAGCTTTCTTT
.,many,TRBV11-2,TRBJ1-1,CASSISGGQDTEAFF,TGTGCCAGCAGCATATCCGGGGGGCAGGACACTGAAGCTTTCTTT
TRBD1,.,TRBV4-1,TRBJ1-1,CASRQGSAGAFF,TGCGCCAGTAGACAGGGGTCGGCGGGCGCTTTCTTT
.,.,TRBV2,TRBJ1-3,CASSRITTDHSGNTIYF,TGTGCCAGCAGTCGAATAACGACAGACCACTCTGGAAACACCATATATTTT
.,.,TRBV5-1,TRBJ2-7,CASSLVRGGGDEQYF,TGCGCCAGCAGCTTGGTCAGGGGAGGTGGCGACGAGCAGTACTTC
TRBD2,.,TRBV4-2,TRBJ2-7,CASSQEVAGGPHEQYF,TGTGCCAGCAGCCAAGAAGTAGCGGGAGGGCCCCACGAGCAGTACTTC
.,.,TRBV6-2/TRBV6-3,TRBJ2-1,CASRFLAANNEQFF,TGTGCCAGCAGGTTCTTAGCGGCGAACAATGAGCAGTTCTTC
.,.,TRBV29-1,TRBJ1-5,CSVGTGPNNQPQHF,TGCAGCGTTGGGACGGGTCCGAACAATCAGCCCCAGCATTTT
TRBD2,.,TRBV4-2,TRBJ2-1,CASSQGLAGAWNEQFF,TGTGCCAGCAGCCAGGGACTAGCGGGAGCTTGGAATGAGCAGTTCTTC
TRBD1,many,TRBV7-9,TRBJ2-7,CASSISGQGAEQYF,TGTGCCAGCAGCATCTCCGGACAGGGGGCCGAGCAGTACTTC
TRBD1,few,TRBV5-1,TRBJ2-5,CASSGADRAREETQYF,TGCGCCAGCAGCGGAGCTGACAGGGCGAGGGAGGAGACCCAGTACTTC
TRBD1,many,TRBV27,TRBJ2-7,CASSPGGTGGYEQYF,TGTGCCAGCAGCCCCGGGGGGACAGGGGGCTACGAGCAGTACTTC
.,many,TRBV7-2,TRBJ2-1,CASSLTPHNEQFF,TGTGCCAGCAGCTTAACACCCCACAATGAGCAGTTCTTC
.,many,TRBV3-1,TRBJ2-7,CASSQHPTTPHEQYF,TGTGCCAGCAGCCAACATCCAACCACCCCCCACGAGCAGTACTTC
.,many,TRBV18,TRBJ2-5,CASSPPTKETQYF,TGTGCCAGCTCACCACCTACGAAAGAGACCCAGTACTTC
TRBD1,.,TRBV2,TRBJ1-2,CASSTGTGRRGFYGYTF,TGTGCCAGCAGCACCGGGACAGGGAGGAGAGGATTCTATGGCTACACCTTC
TRBD2,.,TRBV7-9,TRBJ2-7,CASSPNWTSGSSYEQYF,TGTGCCAGCAGCCCAAATTGGACTAGCGGGAGTTCCTACGAGCAGTACTTC
TRBD2,many,TRBV6-2/TRBV6-3,TRBJ2-7,CASRTLAGKPSTEWEQYF,TGTGCCAGCCGGACCTTAGCGGGAAAACCTTCCACTGAGTGGGAGCAGTACTTC
.,many,TRBV7-9,TRBJ1-1,CASSLVRGGQNTEAFF,TGTGCCAGCAGCTTAGTGAGGGGGGGACAGAACACTGAAGCTTTCTTT
.,many,TRBV5-1,TRBJ2-7,CASSLVGGAGSYEQYF,TGCGCCAGCAGCTTGGTTGGGGGGGCCGGATCCTACGAGCAGTACTTC
.,few,TRBV6-1,TRBJ1-2,CASSTLPGTSEYGYTF,TGTGCCAGCTCGACCCTCCCCGGGACGTCGGAATATGGCTACACCTTC
TRBD2,many,TRBV3-1,TRBJ2-7,CASSPGVAGDGEQYF,TGTGCCAGCAGCCCGGGGGTAGCGGGAGATGGCGAGCAGTACTTC
TRBD1,.,TRBV18,TRBJ1-3,CASSRGQGASGNTIYF,TGTGCCAGCTCTCGGGGACAGGGGGCATCTGGAAACACCATATATTTT
TRBD1,many,TRBV19,TRBJ2-3,CASSIRFRTGYTDTQYF,TGTGCCAGTAGTATCAGGTTCCGGACAGGGTATACAGATACGCAGTATTTT
TRBD1,many,TRBV15,TRBJ2-2,CATSRQGAGELFF,TGTGCCACCAGCAGACAGGGGGCCGGGGAGCTGTTTTTT
TRBD2,few,TRBV3-1,TRBJ2-7,CASSQDLTSSEQYF,TGTGCCAGCAGCCAAGATTTGACTAGCAGCGAGCAGTACTTC
.,few,TRBV20-1,TRBJ2-3,CSPRGAGTDTQYF,TGCAGTCCTAGGGGGGCCGGCACAGATACGCAGTATTTT
.,many,TRBV7-3,TRBJ1-5,CASSPGTVGDQPQHF,TGTGCCAGCAGCCCAGGGACGGTAGGAGATCAGCCCCAGCATTTT
.,many,TRBV27,TRBJ1-2,CASSSRPEGIYTF,TGTGCCAGCAGTTCTAGGCCAGAAGGCATATACACCTTC
.,many,TRBV10-3,TRBJ2-7,CAIRTQGEQYF,TGTGCCATCAGAACCCAGGGAGAGCAGTACTTC
TRBD2,many,TRBV7-3,TRBJ2-3,CASSLNGRTTDTQYF,TGTGCCAGCAGCTTAAACGGGAGGACCACAGATACGCAGTATTTT
.,.,TRBV6-1,TRBJ2-7,CASSEFDGTYEQYF,TGTGCCAGCAGTGAATTTGACGGTACCTACGAGCAGTACTTC
.,.,TRBV4-1,TRBJ1-3,CASSQPWSSGNTIYF,TGCGCCAGCAGCCAACCCTGGAGCTCTGGAAACACCATATATTTT
.,few,TRBV20-1,TRBJ2-1,CSAAGNEQFF,TGCAGTGCCGCCGGGAATGAGCAGTTCTTC
.,many,TRBV6-1,TRBJ1-2,CASSSTGNYGYTF,TGTGCCAGCAGCTCCACAGGGAACTATGGCTACACCTTC
.,.,TRBV19,TRBJ2-1,CASRVQNEQSF,TGTGCCAGTAGGGTCCAAAATGAGCAGTCCTTC
TRBD2,many,TRBV20-1,TRBJ2-1,CSARGLAGTYEQFF,TGCAGTGCAAGAGGACTAGCGGGAACGTATGAGCAGTTCTTC
.,few,TRBV6-1,TRBJ1-2,CASTSNYGYTF,TGTGCCAGCACCTCAAACTATGGCTACACCTTC
.,few,TRBV28,TRBJ2-7,CASKKGTGFRAKYF,TGTGCCAGCAAGAAAGGGACCGGCTTTAGGGCCAAGTACTTC